The rows below give T cell receptor beta chains drawn from one sample of a study of vaccination and CD4 T cells after COVID-19. Their cognate antigens are unknown. From the PCR reads, TCRdb called clonotypes with MiXCR, one entry per CDR3 protein. The sample holds over 10,000 distinct CDR3 sequences, over 35% seen once. The specimen comprised CD4+ T cells from blood, cultured in vitro, sampled after SARS-CoV-2 vaccination. The origin of the receptors is a human donor who had recovered from COVID-19. Each CDR3 is given with its conserved first and last residue. The D gene is left open where the match is weak. Expanded clones get a size class; other rows say once, few or many, or leave the size out.

d_call	clone_size	j_call	v_call	cdr3_aa
NA	NA	TRBJ2-7	TRBV20-1	CSAGTWASGAYEQYF
TRBD1	few	TRBJ2-5	TRBV2	CASSEGDRVGTQYF
NA	few	TRBJ2-2	TRBV4-1	CASSPPSANTGELFF
NA	NA	TRBJ2-5	TRBV20-1	CSAGDSALYLCASSFGETQYF
NA	NA	TRBJ1-5	TRBV28	CASSLPLSSNQPQHF
NA	few	TRBJ1-1	TRBV7-9	CASSLNLRDTEAFF
TRBD1	NA	TRBJ2-7	TRBV28	CASSWGQGDYEQYF
TRBD2	NA	TRBJ2-3	TRBV6-1	CASPREPGTSGRGSTDTQYF
NA	NA	TRBJ1-2	TRBV5-6	CASGPQLVGGYGYTF
NA	NA	TRBJ2-1	TRBV2	CASSRGGAYNEQFF
TRBD1	NA	TRBJ1-1	TRBV10-3	CAIRPRGQENTEAFF
TRBD1	NA	TRBJ2-1	TRBV6-1	CASSKQQGSLTYNEQFF
NA	few	TRBJ2-3	TRBV10-3	CAISASGSTDTQYF
NA	few	TRBJ1-2	TRBV20-1	CSARENTGGMSYTF
TRBD2	NA	TRBJ2-1	TRBV12-3/TRBV12-4	CASSQTSASSYNEQFF
NA	once	TRBJ2-3	TRBV7-2	CASSPDGTDTQYF
NA	few	TRBJ1-6	TRBV15	CATSSQGGGSPLHF
TRBD1	NA	TRBJ2-7	TRBV19	CASSKKGRTGGRVSYEQYF
TRBD2	few	TRBJ2-2	TRBV7-9	CASSNSGRTTGELFF
NA	NA	TRBJ1-5	TRBV6-4	CASSDRTDSNQPQHF
TRBD1	NA	TRBJ1-5	TRBV12-3/TRBV12-4	CASSATGTSNQPQHF
NA	few	TRBJ1-6	TRBV20-1	CSARPGFDNSPLHF
NA	NA	TRBJ2-5	TRBV20-1	CSADDNPLETQYF
NA	NA	TRBJ2-1	TRBV19	CASSFKREGNEQFF
NA	few	TRBJ2-1	TRBV4-2	CASSQDSLVGYNEQFF
NA	NA	TRBJ1-6	TRBV20-1	CSARVTDGHNSPLHF
NA	medium-sized	TRBJ1-5	TRBV4-1	CASSLGRTNQPQHF
NA	NA	TRBJ1-2	TRBV29-1	CSVARDGGRGYTF
TRBD1	NA	TRBJ1-5	TRBV10-3	CAISGTGGNQPQHF
TRBD1	NA	TRBJ1-2	TRBV15	CATRRTGAAVGGYTF
NA	few	TRBJ2-5	TRBV12-3/TRBV12-4	CASRSGHKETQYF
NA	NA	TRBJ2-5	TRBV20-1	CSAAGQTQETQYF
TRBD2	NA	TRBJ2-7	TRBV6-1	CASRREAGVSEQYF
NA	NA	TRBJ1-2	TRBV5-1	CASSWSDSEYGYTF
TRBD2	few	TRBJ2-5	TRBV15	CATSKGLAGQETQYF
NA	few	TRBJ2-1	TRBV20-1	CSATKSGLGSNEQFF
NA	NA	TRBJ1-1	TRBV27	CASSLWAGGMNTEAFF
NA	NA	TRBJ1-2	TRBV6-2/TRBV6-3	CASRPPEGRRGYGYTF
TRBD1	NA	TRBJ2-2	TRBV6-1	CASSEALIGGANTGELFF
NA	medium-sized	TRBJ2-5	TRBV6-8	CASSYSGAAERQETQYF
NA	NA	TRBJ2-1	TRBV7-3	CASSLTGGASSYNEQFF
NA	NA	TRBJ1-2	TRBV7-2	CASSSTPRGDHGYTF
TRBD2	few	TRBJ2-2	TRBV24-1	CATSDPSGLGVAGELFF
TRBD1	NA	TRBJ2-3	TRBV7-2	CASSILGQGGTDTQYF
NA	NA	TRBJ1-5	TRBV7-2	CASSFRARGDQPQHF
NA	NA	TRBJ1-1	TRBV28	CASGAQRFF
TRBD2	few	TRBJ2-3	TRBV20-1	CSAGVGAGGLADTQYF
NA	medium-sized	TRBJ2-7	TRBV6-2/TRBV6-3	CASTRGSGTYEQYF
NA	NA	TRBJ1-3	TRBV10-3	CAIRGAGDRAGNTIYF
NA	few	TRBJ2-1	TRBV6-1	CASSLGFGEQFF
NA	NA	TRBJ2-3	TRBV11-2	CASSFGLSYTDTQYF
TRBD1	NA	TRBJ2-7	TRBV7-8	CASSIGQGDLYEQYF
TRBD1	few	TRBJ1-1	TRBV6-2/TRBV6-3	CASSSSWRQGNTEAFF
NA	NA	TRBJ1-6	TRBV4-1	CASSQGIWPLHF
NA	NA	TRBJ1-1	TRBV6-1	CASRDSLNTEAFF